The clone carrying this T cell receptor (beta chain) was counted a single time. This specimen comes from a study of blood T cell repertoires in COVID-19. Profiled with immunoSEQ multiplex PCR; TCRdb holds only in-frame clones, not every one. This table has some 220,000 clones, 86% appearing once. The CDR3 extends over 16 amino acids. V lost 3 bases to trimming and J lost 5 bases, with 20 bases between them. Per germline, CDR1 SGDLS and CDR2 YYNGEE. The sequenced material came from PBMCs or T cells enriched from blood (not recorded which). The chain uses TRBV9 and TRBJ1-2; perhaps TRBD1 as D (6 bases). The TCR originated in a middle-aged woman with acute COVID-19. In nucleotides, the CDR3 is TGTGCCAGCAGCGCTAACCTCGGGGAGGGGGATTATGGCTACACCTTC. Translation gives CASSANLGEGDYGYTF.